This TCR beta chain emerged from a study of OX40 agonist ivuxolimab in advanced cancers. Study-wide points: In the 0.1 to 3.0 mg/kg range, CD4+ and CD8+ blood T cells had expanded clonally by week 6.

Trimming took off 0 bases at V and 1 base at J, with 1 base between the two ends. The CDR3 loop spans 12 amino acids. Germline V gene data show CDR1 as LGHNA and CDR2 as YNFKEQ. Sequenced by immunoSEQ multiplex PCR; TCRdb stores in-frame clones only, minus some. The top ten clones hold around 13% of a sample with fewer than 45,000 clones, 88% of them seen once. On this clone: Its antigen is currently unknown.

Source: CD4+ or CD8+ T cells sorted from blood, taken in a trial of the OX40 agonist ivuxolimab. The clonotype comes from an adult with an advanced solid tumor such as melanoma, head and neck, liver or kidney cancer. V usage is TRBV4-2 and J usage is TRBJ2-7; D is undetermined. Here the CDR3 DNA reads TGTGCCAGCAGCCAAGAATCCTACGAGCAGTACTTC. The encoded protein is CASSQESYEQYF.